These 15 T cell receptor beta chains share one sample of origin, sequenced in a study of OX40 agonist ivuxolimab in advanced cancers. Method: immunoSEQ multiplex PCR; TCRdb's copy keeps in-frame clones and lacks some. The sample contains 35,000 to 45,000 clones, 80% to 90% of which appear only once. The specimen comprised CD4+ or CD8+ T cells sorted from blood, sampled in a trial of the OX40 agonist ivuxolimab. These receptors all come from an adult with an advanced solid tumor such as melanoma, head and neck, liver or kidney cancer.

This clone has just a few counts. The chain uses TRBV27 and TRBJ2-1; D ambiguous. CDR1 is MNHEY and CDR2 is SMNVEV in the germline V gene (reference sequence). The ends were cut back, 3 bases at V and 7 bases at J, with 13 bases in the middle. CDR3 length: 14 amino acids. CDR3: CASSFSGLGNEQFF. CDR3 sequence (DNA): TGTGCCAGCAGTTTTTCCGGTCTGGGGAATGAGCAGTTCTTC.

The gene calls are TRBV9 and TRBJ2-5; 12 nucleotides line up with TRBD2. The V and J ends lost 3 bases and 5 bases, in that order; junction bases with no gene match: 8. Germline V gives CDR1 SGDLS, CDR2 YYNGEE. The CDR3 runs to 16 residues. The CDR3 DNA sequence: TGTGCCAGCAGCGCTCCCCTAGCGGGGGGGCCGGAGACCCAGTACTTC. Translation gives CASSAPLAGGPETQYF. The variable domain in full, with the rest retrieved from reference TRBV9 and TRBJ2-5, is DSGVTQTPKHLITATGQRVTLRCSPRSGDLSVYWYQQSLDQGLQFLIQYYNGEERAKGNILERFSAQQFPDLHSELNLSSLELGDSALYFCASSAPLAGGPETQYFGPGTRLLVL.

This clone was detected once. The V and J genes are TRBV7-9 and TRBJ2-7; 9 bases are shared with TRBD1. This CDR3 is built from 15 residues. Germline assignment: CDR1 SEHNR and CDR2 FQNEAQ (reference sequence). V gave up 5 bases and J gave up 2 bases; unmatched junction bases: 7. CDR3 DNA sequence: TGTGCCAGCAGCCCCCAGGGACAGGGAGCCTACGAGCAGTACTTC. This translates into CASSPQGQGAYEQYF.

V and J are TRBV16 and TRBJ1-2; D unclear. Trimming shortened V by 1 base and J by 0 bases, and 9 bases separated the two germline ends. Germline values: CDR1 KGHSY, CDR2 FQNENV. The CDR3 runs to 15 residues. The CDR3 DNA is TGTGCCAGCAGCCAATGGGCAGTCTCTAACTATGGCTACACCTTC. This encodes CASSQWAVSNYGYTF.

The chain has TRBV4-3 and TRBJ1-2; tentative D call: TRBD1 (6 bases). V was trimmed by 1 base and J by 8 bases, leaving 14 bases between them. The CDR3 runs to 14 residues. Per the germline V gene, CDR1 is LGHNA and CDR2 is YSLEER. The CDR3 loop reads CASSQVGGAGGYTF. The CDR3, as DNA: TGCGCCAGCAGCCAAGTGGGGGGGGCTGGAGGCTACACCTTC.

This chain uses TRBV27 with TRBJ1-1; no firm D call. Germline V gene lookup returns CDR1 MNHEY and CDR2 SMNVEV (reference sequence). Trimming cost V 5 bases and J 4 bases, with 11 bases left between them. The CDR3 covers 13 residues. The CDR3 region has the DNA TGTGCCAGCAGTCCCAGGTTGGGCACTGAAGCTTTCTTT. This codes for CASSPRLGTEAFF.

This chain joins TRBV29-1 and TRBJ2-1, with D tentatively TRBD2 (5 bases). V lost 2 bases and J 8 bases, leaving 16 bases between the germline ends. Germline lookup yields CDR1 SQVTM and CDR2 ANQGSEA. This CDR3 region has 14 residues. The CDR3, as DNA: TGCAGCGTTGAACGAGGTGGCGGGCGGGATGAGCAGTTCTTC. Translation: CSVERGGGRDEQFF.

CDR3: CASIKGGAGGYTGELFF. The DNA of the CDR3 is TGTGCCAGCATCAAGGGGGGAGCGGGAGGCTACACCGGGGAGCTGTTTTTT. The V gene is TRBV14, the J gene TRBJ2-2, with 9 bases matching TRBD2. This CDR3 has 17 amino acids. The J segment lost 3 bases and the V segment lost 7 bases, leaving 12 bases of the junction unmatched. Germline V gene lookup returns CDR1 SGHDN and CDR2 FVKESK.

This clone has just a few counts. The chain couples TRBV7-9 to TRBJ1-2; unclear D gene. The V end lost 5 bases, the J end lost 5 bases, and 12 bases lay between the germline ends. CDR1 is SEHNR, CDR2 FQNEAQ, per germline (reference sequence). CDR3 length: 13 amino acids. As DNA, the CDR3 is TGTGCCAGCAGCACTCAGACACGTTATGGCTACACCTTC. It encodes CASSTQTRYGYTF.

This clone is a singleton in its sample. The chain uses TRBV10-3 and TRBJ2-3; D unresolved. Deletions cut 0 bases from V and 0 bases from J, with 10 bases between. There are 16 residues in the CDR3. CDR1 is ENHRY, CDR2 SYGVKD, per germline. As DNA, the CDR3 is TGTGCCATCAGTGAGTCGGGGTGGGGTAGCACAGATACGCAGTATTTT. Protein product: CAISESGWGSTDTQYF.

The chain recombines TRBV11-2 with TRBJ2-7; the D is unclear. The V and J ends lost 6 bases and 3 bases respectively, with 15 bases between them. CDR1 and CDR2 (germline): SGHAT, FQNNGV. This CDR3 region has 14 residues. The CDR3 region has the DNA TGTGCCAGCAGACCGCTGACAAATTTCTACGAGCAGTACTTC. Translating it yields CASRPLTNFYEQYF.

The gene calls are TRBV4-1 and TRBJ2-7, with unresolved D. The V and J ends lost 2 bases and 2 bases respectively, with 10 bases between them. CDR1 and CDR2 from the germline V gene are MGHRA and YSYEKL. The CDR3 consists of 14 residues. The CDR3 protein is CASSQLLAAYEQYF. For the CDR3, the DNA is TGCGCCAGCAGCCAACTTCTCGCCGCCTACGAGCAGTACTTC.

This sequence joins TRBV28 and TRBJ2-1; D uncertain. In germline, CDR1 is MDHEN, CDR2 SYDVKM. V lost 2 bases and J 6 bases, leaving 2 bases between the germline ends. The CDR3 spans 11 residues. DNA for the CDR3: TGTGCCAGCAGTTTAGGCAATGAGCAGTTCTTC. Encoded protein: CASSLGNEQFF.

The chain uses TRBV13 and TRBJ2-5, with D hard to call. V lost 3 bases and J 5 bases, leaving 7 bases between the germline ends. Per the germline V gene, CDR1 is PRHDT and CDR2 is FYEKMQ (reference sequence). This CDR3 has 12 amino acids. CDR3 coding DNA: TGTGCCAGCAGCTTCGCCCCGGAGACCCAGTACTTC. Its translation: CASSFAPETQYF.

This sequence joins TRBV28 and TRBJ2-1; tentatively, D is TRBD2 (5 bases). The CDR3 sequence is 14 residues long. V shed 3 bases and J shed 8 bases, with 14 bases lying between them. Germline assignment: CDR1 MDHEN and CDR2 SYDVKM. Here the CDR3 reads CASSLRTAGDEQFF. The CDR3 DNA follows: TGTGCCAGCAGTTTGCGGACTGCCGGCGATGAGCAGTTCTTC.